The 21 T cell receptor beta chains below come from one sample, sequenced in a study of control samples from healthy donors and cancer patients. Clones were sequenced by immunoSEQ multiplex PCR, and TCRdb holds only the in-frame ones, with some missing. The sample holds about 100,000 clones, more than 75% seen once. Sequenced material: blood. Receptors were obtained from a woman aged 45-59 years in good health.

This chain uses TRBV5-1 with TRBJ1-2, with TRBD1 matching 7 bases. This CDR3 has 16 amino acids. Trimming at V came to 4 bases and at J to 4 bases, leaving 13 bases not matched to a gene. Germline CDR1 is SGHRS and CDR2 is YFSETQ. Written as DNA, the CDR3 is TGCGCCAGCAGCCCCAGGACAGGCGCTCAAACCTATGGCTACACCTTC. This gives the protein CASSPRTGAQTYGYTF.

J is TRBJ2-5 and V is TRBV7-7; D is possibly TRBD1 or TRBD2 (5 bases each). This CDR3 is 15 amino acids long. The germline V and J ends were trimmed by 5 bases and 5 bases, with 18 bases remaining between them. CDR1 SSHAT and CDR2 FNYEAQ come from the germline V gene (reference sequence). The CDR3 DNA reads as TGTGCCAGCAGCGCGAACTCGGGGCCGGGGGAGACCCAGTACTTC. This sequence encodes CASSANSGPGETQYF.

The genes are TRBV12-5 and TRBJ1-5; D not certain. V lost 1 base and J lost 2, with 12 bases in between. The CDR3 length is 16 residues. Germline CDR1 reads LGHNT; CDR2 reads FRNRAP. For the CDR3, the DNA is TGTGCTAGTGGTTTGGCTGAGGGATACGGCAATCAGCCCCAGCATTTT. Its translation: CASGLAEGYGNQPQHF.

The chain employs TRBV29-1 and TRBJ1-1, with D possibly matching TRBD1 (5 bases). From germline, CDR1 is SQVTM and CDR2 ANQGSEA. This CDR3 region has 13 residues. V gave up 6 bases and J gave up 0 bases, with 11 bases separating them. The CDR3 is CSVKTEMNTEAFF. In DNA, the CDR3 is TGCAGCGTGAAGACAGAAATGAACACTGAAGCTTTCTTT.

The chain combines TRBV7-3 with TRBJ2-3, with 7 bases lining up with TRBD2. Losses at the gene ends were 5 bases for V and 4 bases for J; bases not matched to a gene: 9. Germline V gene data show CDR1 as SGHTA and CDR2 as FQGTGA. The CDR3 contains 15 residues. DNA for the CDR3: TGTGCCAGCAGCCTGACTAGCATTGAATCAGATACGCAGTATTTT. Its protein product is CASSLTSIESDTQYF.

This chain links TRBV19 with TRBJ1-2; 7 nucleotides align to TRBD1. Germline V lookup: CDR1 LNHDA, CDR2 SQIVND (reference sequence). The CDR3 loop spans 15 amino acids. With 11 bases clipped from V and 8 bases from J, the junction kept 20 bases outside the gene matches. CDR3 loop: CASRGPIRPGGGYTF. In DNA form, the CDR3 reads TGTGCCTCAAGGGGGCCCATCAGACCGGGAGGAGGCTACACCTTC.

This rearrangement joins TRBV6-2 or TRBV6-3 to TRBJ1-2, with 7 positions matching TRBD1. The length of the CDR3 is 14 residues. Germline loops: CDR1 MNHEY, CDR2 SVGEGT. V was pared by 6 bases and J by 10 bases, with 14 bases of the junction left unmatched. CDR3 bases: TGTGCCAGCAGCCGGCCCGGGACAGCTATTTTCTACACCTTC. Protein: CASSRPGTAIFYTF.

The chain carries TRBV7-9 and TRBJ2-5, with 7 bases aligning to TRBD2. Germline V gene sequence: CDR1 SEHNR, CDR2 FQNEAQ (reference sequence). With V trimmed by 0 bases and J by 1 base, 8 bases remained unmatched. The CDR3 runs 17 residues. The DNA of the CDR3 is TGTGCCAGCAGCTTAGCGGGGCAGGGAGGGCCCCAAGAGACCCAGTACTTC. This codes for CASSLAGQGGPQETQYF.

The V gene is TRBV7-2, the J gene TRBJ2-2; D call uncertain. V was trimmed by 0 bases and J by 2 bases, leaving 4 bases between them. The CDR3 spans 14 residues. Germline CDR1 is SGHTA and CDR2 is FQGNSA. The CDR3 protein is CASSLARNTGELFF. The CDR3 nucleotides read TGTGCCAGCAGCTTAGCCAGAAACACCGGGGAGCTGTTTTTT.

CDR3 region: CASSWAGTKNIQYF. The CDR3 DNA reads as TGTGCCAGCAGCTGGGCCGGGACCAAAAACATTCAGTACTTC. The chain employs TRBV5-8 and TRBJ2-4; perhaps TRBD2 as D (5 bases). Germline V CDR1 and CDR2: SGHTS, YDEGEE. The CDR3 length is 14 residues. Trimming removed 3 bases from V and 2 bases from J, with 9 bases in between.

This chain uses TRBV21-1 with TRBJ2-1; the DNA was not used to check the table's D call, TRBD2. TRBV21-1 is recorded as a pseudogene. The CDR3 covers 14 residues. The CDR3 DNA sequence: TGTGCCAGAGGGAGGGACTTGCCGTGGAATGAGCAGTTCTTC. Translating gives CARGRDLPWNEQFF.

J is TRBJ1-5 and V is TRBV10-1; D unclear. The length of the CDR3 is 19 residues. Trimming shortened V by 7 bases and J by 2 bases, and 27 bases separated the two germline ends. Looked up from germline, CDR1 is WNHNN and CDR2 is SYGVQD (reference sequence). Here the CDR3 DNA reads TGCGCCAGCACCCCGGTTAGAGAAACGAAAAGGATTCGCAATCAGCCCCAGCATTTT. Translation gives CASTPVRETKRIRNQPQHF.

The chain uses TRBV3-1 (or the pseudogene TRBV3-2) and TRBJ2-5; no firm D call. CDR1 is LGHDT and CDR2 is YNNKEL in the germline V gene (reference sequence). The CDR3 has 14 amino acids. V lost 3 bases and J lost 4, with 12 bases in between. The DNA of the CDR3 is TGTGCCAGCAGCCACGGCATGCACCTAGAGACCCAGTACTTC. Its protein is CASSHGMHLETQYF.

The chain employs TRBV7-3 and TRBJ2-1; D is undetermined. Trimming removed 2 bases from V and 9 bases from J, with 8 bases in between. The germline V gene has CDR1 SGHTA and CDR2 FQGTGA. The CDR3 has 12 residues. The chain's CDR3 is CASSLGFGEQFF. DNA for the CDR3: TGTGCCAGCAGCTTAGGGTTTGGTGAGCAGTTCTTC.

In this sample, this clone turned up once. The CDR3 protein is CASSYIGGGEQYV. DNA for the CDR3: TGTGCCAGCAGTTATATAGGGGGAGGCGAGCAGTACGTC. V is TRBV6-2 or TRBV6-3 and J is TRBJ2-7; D may correspond to TRBD1 or TRBD2 (6 bases each). Between the trimmed V and J ends, which lost 3 bases and 6 bases, there was a span of 12 bases. CDR3 length: 13 residues. Germline V lookup: CDR1 MNHEY, CDR2 SVGEGT.

This clone turned up a few times. The rearrangement joins TRBV19 to TRBJ1-1; maybe TRBD1 (6 bases). This CDR3 spans 14 amino acids. From germline, CDR1 is LNHDA and CDR2 SQIVND (reference sequence). Trimming left V 10 bases short and J 1 base short, with 16 bases between. The CDR3 protein is CATIGLDRNTEAFF. The CDR3 DNA is TGTGCCACCATCGGCTTGGACAGGAACACTGAAGCTTTCTTT.

The CDR3 reads CASSFTSGSYNEQFF. CDR3 nucleotides: TGTGCCAGCAGCTTTACCAGCGGTTCCTACAATGAGCAGTTCTTC. The V and J genes are TRBV11-3 and TRBJ2-1, with a tentative D call TRBD2 (5 bases). Germline values: CDR1 SGHNT, CDR2 YENEEA. Trimming stripped 3 bases from V and 1 base from J, with 10 bases between. CDR3 size: 15 residues.

The rearrangement joins TRBV6-5 to TRBJ1-5; D possibly corresponds to TRBD1 (6 bases). V gave up 6 bases and J gave up 6 bases, with 15 bases separating them. Germline loops: CDR1 MNHEY, CDR2 SVGAGI. The CDR3 covers 14 residues. CDR3 loop: CASRQGSIAQPQHF. The CDR3 coding sequence is TGTGCCAGCAGACAGGGAAGTATCGCTCAGCCCCAGCATTTT.

The chain carries TRBV30 and TRBJ2-1; D may be TRBD2 (5 bases). Trimming shortened V by 1 base and J by 9 bases, and 10 bases separated the two germline ends. CDR1 GTSNPN and CDR2 SVGIG come from the germline V gene (reference sequence). The CDR3 contains 12 residues. This chain's CDR3 is CAWSAGSGEQFF. DNA of the CDR3: TGTGCCTGGAGTGCGGGGAGCGGTGAGCAGTTCTTC.

The CDR3 nucleotides read TGTGCCAGTAGTCTTACAGGGGTGATCAACTATGGCTACACCTTC. Its translation is CASSLTGVINYGYTF. V is TRBV19 and J is TRBJ1-2; 7 bases fit TRBD1. This CDR3 comprises 15 residues. Germline-derived CDR1 and CDR2 are LNHDA and SQIVND (reference sequence). The V and J ends lost 5 bases and 2 bases, in that order; junction bases with no gene match: 8.

This clone showed up just a few times. The chain recombines TRBV7-6 with TRBJ1-1; the D is unclear. The CDR3 length is 17 residues. CDR1 SGHVS and CDR2 FNYEAQ come from the germline V gene. V shed 0 bases and J shed 1 base, with 15 bases lying between them. The CDR3 sequence is CASSLASGAVENTEAFF. The DNA for the CDR3 is TGTGCCAGCAGCTTAGCTTCAGGTGCGGTTGAGAACACTGAAGCTTTCTTT.